The present TCR beta chain was sequenced within a study of cytomegalovirus exposure and HLA in healthy donors. Points from the study as a whole: Evidence from a later analysis indicated that most CMV-associated TCR beta chains looked HLA-restricted.

A note on this clone: Its matching antigen is unknown.

The V gene lost 8 bases and the J gene lost 3 bases, with 16 bases spanning the gap. Germline V gives CDR1 SNHLY, CDR2 FYNNEI. The CDR3 extends over 15 amino acids. It was with 60 Vbeta and 13 Jbeta primers that the PCR ran. Sequenced by immunoSEQ multiplex PCR; TCRdb stores in-frame clones only, minus some. The sample records some 130,000 clones, under 90% being singletons. J is TRBJ2-2 and V is TRBV2; D perhaps matches TRBD1 (7 bases). The sequenced material came from PBMCs. This TCR came from a man aged 18 to 30 in good health and CMV-seronegative. The CDR3: CASGRGTDYTGELFF. The CDR3 DNA reads TGTGCCAGCGGTCGCGGGACAGACTACACCGGGGAGCTGTTTTTT.